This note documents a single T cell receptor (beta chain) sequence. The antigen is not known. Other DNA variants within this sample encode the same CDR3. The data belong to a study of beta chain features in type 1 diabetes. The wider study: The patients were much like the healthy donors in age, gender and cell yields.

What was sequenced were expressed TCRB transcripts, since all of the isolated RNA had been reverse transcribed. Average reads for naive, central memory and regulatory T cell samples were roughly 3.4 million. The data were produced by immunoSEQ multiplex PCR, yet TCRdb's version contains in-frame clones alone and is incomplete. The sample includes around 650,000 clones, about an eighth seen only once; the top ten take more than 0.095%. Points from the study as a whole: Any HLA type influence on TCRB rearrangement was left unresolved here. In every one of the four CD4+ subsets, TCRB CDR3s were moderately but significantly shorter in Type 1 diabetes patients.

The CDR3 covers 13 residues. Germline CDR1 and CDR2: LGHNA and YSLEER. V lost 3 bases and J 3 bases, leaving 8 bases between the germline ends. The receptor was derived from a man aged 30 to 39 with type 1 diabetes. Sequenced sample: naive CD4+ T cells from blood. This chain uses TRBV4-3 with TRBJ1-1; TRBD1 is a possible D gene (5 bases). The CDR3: CASSQQGDTEAFF. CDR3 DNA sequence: TGCGCCAGCAGCCAGCAGGGAGACACTGAAGCTTTCTTT.